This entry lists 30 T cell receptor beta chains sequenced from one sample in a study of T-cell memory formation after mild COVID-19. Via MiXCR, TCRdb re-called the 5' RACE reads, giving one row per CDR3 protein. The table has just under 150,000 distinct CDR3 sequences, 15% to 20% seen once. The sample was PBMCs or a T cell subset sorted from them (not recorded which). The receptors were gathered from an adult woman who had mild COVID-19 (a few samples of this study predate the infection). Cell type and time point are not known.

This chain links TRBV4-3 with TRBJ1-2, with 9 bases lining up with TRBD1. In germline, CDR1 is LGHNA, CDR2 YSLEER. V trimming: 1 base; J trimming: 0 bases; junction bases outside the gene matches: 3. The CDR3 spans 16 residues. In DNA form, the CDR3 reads TGCGCCAGCAGCCAAGTCACAGGGGGCGCTAACTATGGCTACACCTTC. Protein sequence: CASSQVTGGANYGYTF.

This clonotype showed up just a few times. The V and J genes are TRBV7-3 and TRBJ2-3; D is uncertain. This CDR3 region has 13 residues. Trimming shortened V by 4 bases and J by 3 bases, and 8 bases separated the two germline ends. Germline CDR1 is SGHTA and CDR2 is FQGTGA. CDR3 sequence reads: CASSSQSTDTQYF. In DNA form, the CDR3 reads TGTGCCAGCAGCTCCCAGTCAACAGATACGCAGTATTTT.

DNA for the CDR3: TGCGCCAGCAGCCCACGGACAGGGCCCACTGAAGCTTTCTTT. This translates into CASSPRTGPTEAFF. The chain combines TRBV5-1 with TRBJ1-1; 8 nucleotides agree with TRBD1. There are 14 residues in the CDR3. V trimming: 4 bases; J trimming: 4 bases; junction bases outside the gene matches: 6. From germline, CDR1 is SGHRS and CDR2 YFSETQ.

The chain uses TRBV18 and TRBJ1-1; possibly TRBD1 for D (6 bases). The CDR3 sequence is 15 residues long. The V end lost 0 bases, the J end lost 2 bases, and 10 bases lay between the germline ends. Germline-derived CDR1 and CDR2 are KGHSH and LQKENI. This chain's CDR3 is CASSPPGRGNTEAFF. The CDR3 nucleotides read TGTGCCAGCTCACCACCTGGCAGGGGCAACACTGAAGCTTTCTTT.

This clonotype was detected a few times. CDR3 region: CASSPTTIFVTGGFGNEKLFF. The CDR3 DNA reads as TGTGCCAGCAGCCCGACTACAATATTTGTGACAGGGGGCTTCGGTAATGAAAAACTGTTTTTT. V usage is TRBV4-2 and J usage is TRBJ1-4; 10 nucleotides line up with TRBD1. This CDR3 is built from 21 residues. CDR1 is LGHNA and CDR2 is YNFKEQ in the germline V gene. V gave up 4 bases and J gave up 4 bases; unmatched junction bases: 21.

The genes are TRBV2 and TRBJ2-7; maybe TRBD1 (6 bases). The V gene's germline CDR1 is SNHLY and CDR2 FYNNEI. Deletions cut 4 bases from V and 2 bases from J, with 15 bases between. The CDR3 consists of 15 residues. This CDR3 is CASSGAQGLPYEQYF. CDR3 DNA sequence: TGTGCCAGCAGTGGAGCACAGGGTCTCCCCTACGAGCAGTACTTC.

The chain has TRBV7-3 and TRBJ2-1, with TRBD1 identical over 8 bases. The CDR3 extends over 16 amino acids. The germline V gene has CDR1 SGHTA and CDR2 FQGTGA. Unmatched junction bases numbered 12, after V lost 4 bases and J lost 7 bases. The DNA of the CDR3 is TGTGCCAGCAGCTACCTCCGGGACAGGTGCTATAATGAGCAGTTCTTC. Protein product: CASSYLRDRCYNEQFF.

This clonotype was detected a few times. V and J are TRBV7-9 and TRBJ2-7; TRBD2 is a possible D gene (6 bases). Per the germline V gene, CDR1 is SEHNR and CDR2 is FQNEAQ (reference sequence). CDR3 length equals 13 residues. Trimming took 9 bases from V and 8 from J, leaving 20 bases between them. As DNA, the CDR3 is TGTGCCAGTATCCCGGACTCTGGGGGGAAGCAGTACTTC. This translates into CASIPDSGGKQYF.

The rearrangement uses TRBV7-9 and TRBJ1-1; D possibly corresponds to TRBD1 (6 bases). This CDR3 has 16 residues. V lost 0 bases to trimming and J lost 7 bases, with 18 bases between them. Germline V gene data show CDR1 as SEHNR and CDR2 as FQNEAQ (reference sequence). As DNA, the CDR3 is TGTGCCAGCAGCTTAGCGATGGGGGGGCCAAGCGGTGAAGCTTTCTTT. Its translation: CASSLAMGGPSGEAFF.

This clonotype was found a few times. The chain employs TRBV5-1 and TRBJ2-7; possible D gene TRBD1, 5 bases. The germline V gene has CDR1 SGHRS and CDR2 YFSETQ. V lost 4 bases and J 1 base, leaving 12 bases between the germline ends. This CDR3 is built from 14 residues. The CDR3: CASSPQTASYEQYF. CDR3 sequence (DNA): TGCGCCAGCAGCCCCCAGACAGCATCCTACGAGCAGTACTTC.

The CDR3 here is CAWSVQGNEQFF. The CDR3 region has the DNA TGTGCCTGGAGTGTACAGGGTAATGAGCAGTTCTTC. The genes are TRBV30 and TRBJ2-1; tentatively, D is TRBD1 (6 bases). From germline, CDR1 is GTSNPN and CDR2 SVGIG (reference sequence). The CDR3 is made up of 12 amino acids. Trimming removed 0 bases at V and 7 bases at J, with 7 bases between.

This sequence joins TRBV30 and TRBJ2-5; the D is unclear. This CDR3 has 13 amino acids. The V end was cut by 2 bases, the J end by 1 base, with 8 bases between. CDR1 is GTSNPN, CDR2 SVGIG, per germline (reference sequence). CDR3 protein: CAWSFDTQETQYF. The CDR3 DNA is TGTGCCTGGAGTTTTGACACCCAAGAGACCCAGTACTTC.

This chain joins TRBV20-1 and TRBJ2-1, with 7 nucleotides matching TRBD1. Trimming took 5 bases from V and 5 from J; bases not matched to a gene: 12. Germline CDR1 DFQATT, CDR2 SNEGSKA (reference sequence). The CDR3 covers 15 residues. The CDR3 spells CSAPRAGTADNEQFF. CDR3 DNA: TGCAGTGCTCCACGAGCCGGGACAGCTGACAATGAGCAGTTCTTC.

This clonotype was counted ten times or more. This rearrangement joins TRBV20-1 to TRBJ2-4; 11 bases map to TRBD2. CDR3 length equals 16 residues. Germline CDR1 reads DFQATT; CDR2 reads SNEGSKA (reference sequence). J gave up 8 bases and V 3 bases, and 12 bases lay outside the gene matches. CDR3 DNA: TGCAGTGCTAGGATCCTGCTAGCGGGAGGAGGATACATTCAGTACTTC. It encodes CSARILLAGGGYIQYF.

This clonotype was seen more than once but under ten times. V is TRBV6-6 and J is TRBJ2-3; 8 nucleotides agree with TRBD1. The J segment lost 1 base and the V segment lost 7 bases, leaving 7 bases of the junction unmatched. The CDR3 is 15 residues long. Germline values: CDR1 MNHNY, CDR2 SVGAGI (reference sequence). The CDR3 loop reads CASTPPGQGTDTQYF. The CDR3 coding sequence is TGTGCCAGCACTCCTCCGGGACAGGGCACAGATACGCAGTATTTT.

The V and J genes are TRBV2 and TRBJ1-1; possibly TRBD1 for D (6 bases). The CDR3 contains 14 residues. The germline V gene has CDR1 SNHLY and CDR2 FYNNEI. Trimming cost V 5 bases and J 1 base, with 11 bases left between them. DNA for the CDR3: TGTGCCAGCAGTATATCAGGGGCGAACACTGAAGCTTTCTTT. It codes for CASSISGANTEAFF.

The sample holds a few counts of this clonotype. DNA for the CDR3: TGTGCCAGCAGCCAAGGATTCGGGGTCCAAGAGACCCAGTACTTC. Protein: CASSQGFGVQETQYF. The V call is TRBV14, the J call TRBJ2-5; weak D call: TRBD2 (5 bases). Trimming took off 1 base at V and 1 base at J, with 10 bases between the two ends. CDR3 length: 15 residues. CDR1 is SGHDN, CDR2 FVKESK, per germline.

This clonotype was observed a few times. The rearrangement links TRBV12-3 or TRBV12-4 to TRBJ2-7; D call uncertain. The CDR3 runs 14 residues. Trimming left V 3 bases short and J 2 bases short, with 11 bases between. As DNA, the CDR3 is TGTGCCAGCAGTTTGAGTCTGGGCCCCTACGAGCAGTACTTC. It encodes CASSLSLGPYEQYF.

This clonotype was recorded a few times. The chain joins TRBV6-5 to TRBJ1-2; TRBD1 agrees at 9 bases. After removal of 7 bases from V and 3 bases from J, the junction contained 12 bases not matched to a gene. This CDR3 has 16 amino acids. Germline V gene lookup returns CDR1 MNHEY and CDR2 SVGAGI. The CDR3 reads CASTKDRGVSYYGYTF. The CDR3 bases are TGTGCCAGCACCAAAGACAGGGGGGTTTCTTACTATGGCTACACCTTC.

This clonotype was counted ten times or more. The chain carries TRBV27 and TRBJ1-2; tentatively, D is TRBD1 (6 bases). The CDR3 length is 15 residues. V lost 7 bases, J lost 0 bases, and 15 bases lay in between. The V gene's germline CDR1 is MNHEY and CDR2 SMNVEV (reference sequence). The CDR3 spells CASTGGPFSNYGYTF. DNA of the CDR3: TGTGCCAGCACTGGGGGGCCATTTTCTAACTATGGCTACACCTTC.

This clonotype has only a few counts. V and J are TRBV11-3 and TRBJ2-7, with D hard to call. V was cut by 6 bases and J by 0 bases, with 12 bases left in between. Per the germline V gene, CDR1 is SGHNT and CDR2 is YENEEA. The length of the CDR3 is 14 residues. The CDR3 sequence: CASSLMRSSYEQYF. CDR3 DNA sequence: TGTGCCAGCAGTTTGATGCGAAGCTCCTACGAGCAGTACTTC.

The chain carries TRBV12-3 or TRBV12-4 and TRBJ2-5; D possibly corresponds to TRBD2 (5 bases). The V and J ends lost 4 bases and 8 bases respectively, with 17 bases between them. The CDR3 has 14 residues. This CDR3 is CASSSLAGPRTQYF. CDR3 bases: TGTGCCAGCAGTTCTCTAGCCGGTCCGAGAACCCAGTACTTC.

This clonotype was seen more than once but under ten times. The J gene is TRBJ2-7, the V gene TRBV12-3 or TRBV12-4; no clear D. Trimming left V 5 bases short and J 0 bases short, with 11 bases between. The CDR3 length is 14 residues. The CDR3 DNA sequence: TGTGCCAGCAGTCGTAGCCCTCTCTCCTACGAGCAGTACTTC. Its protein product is CASSRSPLSYEQYF.

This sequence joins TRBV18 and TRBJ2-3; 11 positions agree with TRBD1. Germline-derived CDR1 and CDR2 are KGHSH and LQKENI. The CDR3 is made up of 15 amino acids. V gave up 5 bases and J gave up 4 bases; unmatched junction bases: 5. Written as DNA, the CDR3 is TGTGCCAGCTCATCCGGACAGGGGGCGGCAGATACGCAGTATTTT. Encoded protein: CASSSGQGAADTQYF.

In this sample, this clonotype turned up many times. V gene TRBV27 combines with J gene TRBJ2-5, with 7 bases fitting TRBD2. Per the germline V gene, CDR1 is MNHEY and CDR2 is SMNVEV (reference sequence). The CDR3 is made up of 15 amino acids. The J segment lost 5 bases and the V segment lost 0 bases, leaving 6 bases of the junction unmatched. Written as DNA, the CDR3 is TGTGCCAGCAGTTTATCCGCGGGGGTTTTGGAGACCCAGTACTTC. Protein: CASSLSAGVLETQYF.

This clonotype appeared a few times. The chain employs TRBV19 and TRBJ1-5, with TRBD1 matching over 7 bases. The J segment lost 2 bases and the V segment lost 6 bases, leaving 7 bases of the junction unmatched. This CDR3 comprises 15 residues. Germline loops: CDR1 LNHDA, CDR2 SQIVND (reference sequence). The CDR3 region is CASRETGTGNQPQHF. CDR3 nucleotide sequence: TGTGCCAGTAGAGAGACCGGGACAGGCAATCAGCCCCAGCATTTT.

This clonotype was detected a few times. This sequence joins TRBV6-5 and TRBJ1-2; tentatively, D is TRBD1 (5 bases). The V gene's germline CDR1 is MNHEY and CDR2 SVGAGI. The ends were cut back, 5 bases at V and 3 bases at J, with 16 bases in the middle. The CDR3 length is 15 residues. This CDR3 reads CASSAPGQGHYGYTF. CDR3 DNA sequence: TGTGCCAGCAGTGCCCCGGGGCAGGGCCACTATGGCTACACCTTC.

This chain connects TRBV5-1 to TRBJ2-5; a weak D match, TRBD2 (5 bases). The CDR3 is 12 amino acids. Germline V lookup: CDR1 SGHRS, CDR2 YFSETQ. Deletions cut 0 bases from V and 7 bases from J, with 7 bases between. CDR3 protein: CASSLDRGTQYF. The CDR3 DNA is TGCGCCAGCAGCTTGGACCGGGGGACCCAGTACTTC.

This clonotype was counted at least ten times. CDR3 residues: CATSDPGTGANTGELFF. CDR3 nucleotides: TGTGCCACCAGTGACCCCGGGACAGGGGCGAACACCGGGGAGCTGTTTTTT. This chain links TRBV24-1 with TRBJ2-2; 10 bases align to TRBD1. V was clipped by 4 bases and J by 0 bases; unmatched bases: 4. The CDR3 extends over 17 amino acids. Per germline, CDR1 KGHDR and CDR2 SFDVKD.

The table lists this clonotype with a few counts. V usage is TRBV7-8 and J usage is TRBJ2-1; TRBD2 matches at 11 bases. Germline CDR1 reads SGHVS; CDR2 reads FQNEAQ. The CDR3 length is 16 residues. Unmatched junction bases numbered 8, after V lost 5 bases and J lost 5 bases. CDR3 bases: TGTGCCAGCAGCGCCGTTCTAGCGGGAGGAAACAATGAGCAGTTCTTC. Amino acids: CASSAVLAGGNNEQFF. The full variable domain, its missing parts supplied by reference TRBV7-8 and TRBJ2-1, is GAGVSQSPRYKVAKRGQDVALRCDPISGHVSLFWYQQALGQGPEFLTYFQNEAQLDKSGLPSDRFFAERPEGSVSTLKIQRTQQEDSAVYLCASSAVLAGGNNEQFFGPGTRLTVL.